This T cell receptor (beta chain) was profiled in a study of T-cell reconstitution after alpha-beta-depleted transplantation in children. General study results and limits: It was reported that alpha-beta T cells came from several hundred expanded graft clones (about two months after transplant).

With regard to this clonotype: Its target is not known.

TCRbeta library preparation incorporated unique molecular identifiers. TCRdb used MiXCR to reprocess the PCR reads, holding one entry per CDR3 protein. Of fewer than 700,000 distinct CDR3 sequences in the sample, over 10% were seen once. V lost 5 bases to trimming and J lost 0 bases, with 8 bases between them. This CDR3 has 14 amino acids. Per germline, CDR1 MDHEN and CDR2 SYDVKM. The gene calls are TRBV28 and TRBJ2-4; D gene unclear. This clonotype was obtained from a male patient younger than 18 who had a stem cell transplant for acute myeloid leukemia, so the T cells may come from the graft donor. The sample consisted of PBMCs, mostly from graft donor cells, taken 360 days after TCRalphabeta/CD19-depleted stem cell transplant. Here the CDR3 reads CASSPHLAKNIQYF. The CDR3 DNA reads TGTGCCAGCAGTCCTCATCTAGCCAAAAACATTCAGTACTTC.